The clone carrying this T cell receptor (beta chain) was seen ten or more times. TCRdb re-called the RT-PCR reads through MiXCR, storing one row per CDR3 protein. Of tens of thousands of distinct CDR3 sequences listed, around 5% are singletons. The ends were cut back, 1 base at V and 6 bases at J, with 13 bases in the middle. The CDR3 extends over 14 amino acids. CDR1 SGHDT and CDR2 YYEEEE come from the germline V gene. These data belong to a study of patients and donors after allogeneic stem cell transplantation. The V gene is TRBV5-6, the J gene TRBJ1-1; TRBD1 is a possible D gene (5 bases). The sample taken for sequencing was blood, either unsorted or a sorted T cell fraction (not recorded which). This TCR derives from a human donor who was either an allogeneic HSCT recipient or a stem cell or donor lymphocyte infusion donor (not recorded which). It is not recorded whose cells these are; they may come from a transplant donor. CDR3 region: CASSLPSGGSEAFF. CDR3 DNA: TGTGCCAGCAGCTTGCCATCCGGGGGATCTGAAGCTTTCTTT.